The rows below give T cell receptor beta chains drawn from one sample of a study of CD8+ T cells in alopecia areata. TCRdb keeps only in-frame clones here, not all; method: immunoSEQ multiplex PCR. The repertoire holds under 300,000 clones, with about 62% as singletons. The source was CD4+ T cells sorted from blood, collected around week 54, from a patient treated with tofacitinib. These receptors came from a human donor with alopecia areata. Both conserved end residues are part of each CDR3. Fields, in order: V gene, D gene, J gene, clone size, CDR3 DNA, CDR3 protein. The D gene is left open where the match is weak. Clone size is shown for a subset of rows, as once, few, many or a class of expanded clone.

>TRBV25-1|.|TRBJ2-5|.
TGTGCCAGCACGGATACTAGCTCCCACCAAGAGACCCAGTACTTC
CASTDTSSHQETQYF
>TRBV2|.|TRBJ2-7|few
TGTGCCAGCAGAGACGGAACCTACGAGCAGTACTTC
CASRDGTYEQYF
>TRBV2|TRBD2|TRBJ2-1|.
TGTGCCAGCAGCCTGACTAGCGGGGGGACCGCCGAGCAGTTCTTC
CASSLTSGGTAEQFF
>TRBV2|TRBD1|TRBJ1-4|.
TGTGCCAGCAGTCGACAGGGGGATGAAAAACTGTTTTTT
CASSRQGDEKLFF
>TRBV15|.|TRBJ2-7|.
TGTGCCACCAGCCCTCGGACTTATTACGAGCAGTACTTC
CATSPRTYYEQYF
>TRBV6-5|.|TRBJ2-5|.
TGTGCCAGCAGTTATTCATACGTAGTGGAGACCCAGTACTTC
CASSYSYVVETQYF
>TRBV29-1|TRBD1|TRBJ1-5|.
TGCAGCGTGGGGACAGGGTCTGGTCAGCCCCAGCATTTT
CSVGTGSGQPQHF
>TRBV5-1|.|TRBJ1-1|.
TGCGCCAGCAGCTTAGACAGAATGAACACTGAAGCTTTCTTT
CASSLDRMNTEAFF
>TRBV15|.|TRBJ2-2|few
TGTGCCACCAGCAGAGAGTACAGGGACGGGGAGCTGTTTTTT
CATSREYRDGELFF
>TRBV2|.|TRBJ2-3|few
TGTGCCAGCAGTGGGGGAGCGGGTAGCACAGATACGCAGTATTTT
CASSGGAGSTDTQYF
>TRBV7-9|.|TRBJ2-3|.
TGTGCCAGCAGCTTAATCCAGACAGATACGCAGTATTTT
CASSLIQTDTQYF
>TRBV29-1|.|TRBJ2-1|.
TGCAGCGCCGAATACGGGATCAATGAGCAGTTCTTC
CSAEYGINEQFF
>TRBV10-3|.|TRBJ2-3|few
TGTGCCATCAGTCCGGGACACCTCACAGATACGCAGTATTTT
CAISPGHLTDTQYF
>TRBV29-1|.|TRBJ1-2|.
TGCAGCGTTGATCAGGGCTATGGCTACACCTTC
CSVDQGYGYTF
>TRBV5-1|.|TRBJ1-2|.
TGCGCCAGCAGCTTGGAAGGGTCCGGGTTGGATGGCTACACCTTC
CASSLEGSGLDGYTF
>TRBV7-8|.|TRBJ1-2|.
TGTGCCAGCAGCTTAGCGGGAGTCCGGAGGGGTGGCTACACCTTC
CASSLAGVRRGGYTF
>TRBV7-9|TRBD1|TRBJ1-2|.
TGTGCCAGCAGCTTAGGACAGGGGGCTGGCTACACCTTC
CASSLGQGAGYTF
>TRBV6-5|TRBD2|TRBJ2-3|.
TGTGCCAGCAGAACCGGGACTAGTACAGATACGCAGTATTTT
CASRTGTSTDTQYF
>TRBV7-6|TRBD2|TRBJ2-1|.
TGTGCCAGCAGCTCCCGACTAGCGGGGAACAATGAGCAGTTCTTC
CASSSRLAGNNEQFF
>TRBV29-1|TRBD1|TRBJ1-1|.
TGCAGCGTTCGAGTAATAGGACAGGGGAACACTGAAGCTTTCTTT
CSVRVIGQGNTEAFF
>TRBV7-2|TRBD1|TRBJ2-3|.
TGTGCCAGCGGGGGACAGGCCCCAGATACGCAGTATTTT
CASGGQAPDTQYF
>TRBV7-3|TRBD2|TRBJ2-2|.
TGTGCCAGCAGCGCCCTAGCGGGGGTTCGGACCGGGGAGCTGTTTTTT
CASSALAGVRTGELFF
>TRBV18|.|TRBJ2-3|.
TGTGCCAGCTCTGTTTCCGGGGCCCCGGCAGAGGATACGCAGTATTTT
CASSVSGAPAEDTQYF
>TRBV29-1|TRBD1|TRBJ2-7|.
TGCAGCGTTGGGCCGGGCGGGACAGGGGCCAACGAGCAGTACTTC
CSVGPGGTGANEQYF
>TRBV30|.|TRBJ2-1|few
TGTGCCTGGAGTGTACTTCGTGGCGTGGGTGAGCAGTTCTTC
CAWSVLRGVGEQFF